This T cell receptor beta chain emerged from a study of blood T cell repertoires in COVID-19. Study overall: From the United States, Italy and Spain came samples of acute and convalescent COVID-19. The cDNA or gDNA used as material had been derived from T cells, B-cell-depleted T cells, or PBMCs.

Measured with immunoSEQ multiplex PCR; TCRdb has only the in-frame clones, and not every one. The repertoire consists of about 170,000 clones, with less than 90% occurring once and the leading ten covering around 15%. This clone was counted a single time. The receptor's source is a woman aged 70-85 years with COVID-19, enrolled during active disease. The sequencing input was peripheral blood.

CDR3 protein: CASSRGQGSPLHF. CDR3 nucleotides: TGTGCCAGCAGCCGAGGGCAGGGGTCACCCCTCCACTTT. This sequence joins TRBV3-1 (or the pseudogene TRBV3-2) and TRBJ1-6, with a weak D call TRBD1 (6 bases). This CDR3 spans 13 amino acids. V lost 4 bases to trimming and J lost 10 bases, with 11 bases between them. Germline V CDR1 and CDR2: LGHDT, YNNKEL (reference sequence).